Sequencing of this T cell receptor (beta chain) was carried out in a study of blood T cell repertoires in COVID-19. Turning to the study itself: Samples came from the United States, Italy and Spain, spanning acute and convalescent COVID-19. PBMCs, B-cell-depleted T cells, or T cells provided the cDNA or gDNA that made up the material.

In the authors' workflow: Reference gene primer amplification yielded estimated nucleated cell counts. The method was immunoSEQ multiplex PCR; TCRdb's version includes in-frame clones alone and lacks a portion of them. The D gene and trimming were derived from the DNA, and the V and J assignments and clone size from that table. Here the sample spans roughly 57,000 clones, about 77% being singletons. The clonotype originates from a man between 65 and 80 years old with active or convalescent COVID-19. Sequences were obtained from peripheral blood.

The CDR3 loop is CASSLGAGDNNEQFF. CDR3 in DNA: TGTGCCAGCAGCTTAGGTGCGGGGGACAACAATGAGCAGTTCTTC. J is TRBJ2-1 and V is TRBV7-9; a weak D match, TRBD2 (7 bases). CDR1 is SEHNR, CDR2 FQNEAQ, per germline (reference sequence). This CDR3 has 15 residues. V was shortened by 1 base and J by 5 bases, with 12 bases between the two germline ends.